Listed below are T cell receptor beta chains from one sample, sequenced in a study of T cell responses to AZD1222 COVID-19 vaccine. The table came from immunoSEQ multiplex PCR; TCRdb's copy has only in-frame clones and leaves some out. The table has about 150,000 clones, roughly 92% seen once. Here the sequenced sample was peripheral blood, taken on day 0 of AZD1222 vaccination. The source of these receptors is an adult in good health. Each CDR3 is given with its conserved first and last residue. A D gene is named only where the DNA matches it firmly. Only part of the rows carry a size: once, few, many, or a class if the clone is expanded.

j_gene	abundance	d_gene	v_gene	CDR3aa	CDR3nt
TRBJ2-7	NA	NA	TRBV5-6	CASSRWGNYEQYF	TGTGCCAGCAGTAGGTGGGGGAACTACGAGCAGTACTTC
TRBJ1-1	NA	NA	TRBV9	CASSVGYPTVNTEAFF	TGTGCCAGCAGCGTAGGTTACCCGACAGTGAACACTGAAGCTTTCTTT
TRBJ2-2	NA	NA	TRBV5-1	CASSSQGYRDTGELFF	TGCGCCAGCAGCTCACAGGGTTACCGGGACACCGGGGAGCTGTTTTTT
TRBJ2-3	NA	NA	TRBV10-1	CASSDRIFGTDTQYF	TGCGCCAGCAGTGACAGGATATTTGGCACAGATACGCAGTATTTT
TRBJ2-7	NA	TRBD1	TRBV30	CAWGKGAHEQYF	TGTGCCTGGGGGAAGGGGGCCCACGAGCAGTACTTC
TRBJ2-7	NA	NA	TRBV3-1/TRBV3-2	CASSQVDREQYF	TGTGCCAGCAGCCAAGTAGACCGCGAGCAGTACTTC
TRBJ2-2	NA	NA	TRBV19	CASSIAGGNTGELFF	TGTGCCAGTAGTATCGCGGGCGGGAACACCGGGGAGCTGTTTTTT
TRBJ1-2	NA	NA	TRBV13	CASSPRAPTRADDGYTF	TGTGCCAGCAGCCCCCGAGCCCCAACCAGGGCTGATGATGGCTACACCTTC
TRBJ2-7	NA	NA	TRBV28	CASLEKGRENLISSYEQYF	TGTGCCAGCCTCGAGAAGGGCAGGGAAAACCTGATAAGCTCCTACGAGCAGTACTTC
TRBJ1-2	NA	NA	TRBV28	CASSSSGVVSGYTF	TGTGCCAGCAGTTCCTCGGGGGTCGTTTCTGGCTACACCTTC
TRBJ2-1	NA	NA	TRBV6-5	CASSYWGRRDEQFF	TGTGCCAGCAGTTACTGGGGCAGGCGGGATGAGCAGTTCTTC
TRBJ1-5	once	NA	TRBV28	CASSLRSGNQPQHF	TGTGCCAGCAGTTTACGGTCGGGGAATCAGCCCCAGCATTTT
TRBJ1-4	NA	NA	TRBV6-5	CASSSQLRNEKLFF	TGTGCCAGCAGTTCACAGCTAAGAAATGAAAAACTGTTTTTT
TRBJ2-2	NA	NA	TRBV9	CASSYREELFF	TGTGCCAGCAGCTACCGGGAGGAGCTGTTTTTT
TRBJ1-1	NA	NA	TRBV11-1	CASSLGGVAEAFF	TGTGCCAGCAGCTTAGGAGGGGTCGCTGAAGCTTTCTTT
TRBJ1-2	NA	NA	TRBV3-1/TRBV3-2	CASSSVAGYGYTF	TGTGCCAGCAGCTCCGTCGCCGGCTATGGCTACACCTTC
TRBJ1-1	NA	NA	TRBV27	CASSEINRAQVEAFF	TGTGCCAGCAGCGAAATCAACAGGGCCCAGGTCGAAGCTTTCTTT
TRBJ2-7	NA	NA	TRBV5-6	CASSQGYEQYF	TGTGCCAGCAGCCAGGGGTACGAGCAGTACTTC
TRBJ1-2	once	NA	TRBV24-1	CATSDPGLGGYTF	TGTGCCACCAGTGACCCCGGACTAGGGGGCTACACCTTC
TRBJ2-3	few	NA	TRBV19	CASSIFRGTATDTQYF	TGTGCCAGTAGTATATTTCGGGGGACAGCCACAGATACGCAGTATTTT
TRBJ2-1	once	NA	TRBV6-5	CASSPRDTNEQFF	TGTGCCAGCAGCCCGAGGGACACCAATGAGCAGTTCTTC
TRBJ2-1	NA	TRBD2	TRBV12-5	CASGLVAGSSYNEQFF	TGTGCTAGTGGTTTGGTAGCGGGGAGCTCCTACAATGAGCAGTTCTTC
TRBJ2-2	NA	NA	TRBV5-4	CASSWGRGTGELFF	TGTGCCAGCAGCTGGGGGCGGGGCACCGGGGAGCTGTTTTTT
TRBJ1-2	NA	TRBD1	TRBV6-5	CASSPPGQAYGYTF	TGTGCCAGCAGCCCGCCGGGACAGGCCTATGGCTACACCTTC
TRBJ1-2	NA	TRBD1	TRBV4-3	CASSQSRTGGSYGYTF	TGCGCCAGCAGCCAATCGCGGACAGGGGGCTCCTATGGCTACACCTTC
TRBJ1-1	NA	NA	TRBV19	CASSISSNTEAFF	TGTGCCAGTAGTATAAGCAGCAACACTGAAGCTTTCTTT
TRBJ2-1	once	TRBD1	TRBV10-3	CAISEPDREQFF	TGTGCCATCAGTGAGCCAGACAGGGAACAGTTCTTC
TRBJ2-7	NA	NA	TRBV7-2	CASSSGAALSYEQYF	TGTGCCAGCAGCTCAGGAGCGGCCCTCTCCTACGAGCAGTACTTC
TRBJ1-2	NA	TRBD1	TRBV5-1	CASSLLSDPTGVYGYTF	TGCGCCAGCAGCTTGCTATCGGATCCGACAGGGGTTTATGGCTACACCTTC
TRBJ2-5	NA	NA	TRBV11-2	CASSLVGSAQETQYF	TGTGCCAGCAGCTTAGTAGGGTCAGCTCAAGAGACCCAGTACTTC
TRBJ1-6	NA	TRBD1	TRBV2	CASISLGTGNSPLHF	TGTGCCAGCATTAGCCTCGGGACAGGCAATTCACCCCTCCACTTT
TRBJ2-1	NA	NA	TRBV6-5	CASSPRRALYNEQFF	TGTGCCAGCAGTCCCCGCAGGGCCCTATACAATGAGCAGTTCTTC
TRBJ2-1	NA	NA	TRBV28	CASSTYNEQFF	TGTGCCAGCAGCACCTACAATGAGCAGTTCTTC
TRBJ1-6	NA	TRBD1	TRBV2	CASREDREVSPLHF	TGTGCCAGCAGGGAAGACAGGGAGGTTTCACCCCTCCACTTT
TRBJ2-1	NA	NA	TRBV27	CASSLSNPNEQFF	TGTGCCAGCAGTTTGTCGAACCCCAATGAGCAGTTCTTC
TRBJ2-3	NA	TRBD2	TRBV5-4	CASSKGLADVTDTQYF	TGTGCCAGCAGCAAGGGACTAGCGGATGTCACAGATACGCAGTATTTT
TRBJ2-2	NA	TRBD2	TRBV9	CASSVAGGYGELFF	TGTGCCAGCAGCGTAGCGGGGGGATATGGGGAGCTGTTTTTT
TRBJ2-7	once	NA	TRBV9	CASSVAGRGSSDEQYF	TGTGCCAGCAGCGTAGCGGGTCGGGGTTCCTCGGACGAGCAGTACTTC
TRBJ2-1	once	TRBD1	TRBV3-1/TRBV3-2	CAQGWTGVNEQFF	TGTGCCCAAGGATGGACAGGGGTGAATGAGCAGTTCTTC
TRBJ2-2	NA	TRBD2	TRBV4-2	CASSQAGGTNTGELFF	TGTGCCAGCAGCCAGGCGGGAGGGACGAACACCGGGGAGCTGTTTTTT
TRBJ2-7	NA	TRBD1	TRBV6-5	CASTLDRVLTEQYF	TGTGCCAGCACCTTGGACAGGGTCCTAACCGAGCAGTACTTC